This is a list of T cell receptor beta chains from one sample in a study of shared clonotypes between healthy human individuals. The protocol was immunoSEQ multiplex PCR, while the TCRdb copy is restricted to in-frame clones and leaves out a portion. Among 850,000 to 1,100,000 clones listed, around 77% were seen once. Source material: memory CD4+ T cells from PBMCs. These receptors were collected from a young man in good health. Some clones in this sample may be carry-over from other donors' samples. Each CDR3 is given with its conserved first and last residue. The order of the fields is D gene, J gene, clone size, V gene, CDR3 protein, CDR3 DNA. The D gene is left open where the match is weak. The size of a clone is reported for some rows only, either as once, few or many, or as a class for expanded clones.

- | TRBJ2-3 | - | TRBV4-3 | CASSQDWGKNADTQYF | TGCGCCAGCAGCCAAGATTGGGGGAAAAACGCGGATACGCAGTATTTT
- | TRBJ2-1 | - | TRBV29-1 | CSVYGTFTYNEQFF | TGCAGCGTATACGGGACATTTACCTACAATGAGCAGTTCTTC
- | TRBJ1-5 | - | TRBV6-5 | CASSPGWVFNQPQHF | TGTGCCAGCAGTCCCGGCTGGGTTTTCAATCAGCCCCAGCATTTT
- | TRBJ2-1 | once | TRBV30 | CAWSRRQSEQFF | TGTGCCTGGAGCCGTCGGCAGTCTGAGCAGTTCTTC
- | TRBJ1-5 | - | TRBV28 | CASSPGGGNDQPQHF | TGTGCCAGCAGTCCCGGAGGGGGGAATGATCAGCCCCAGCATTTT
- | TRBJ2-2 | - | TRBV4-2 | CASSRAEDTGELFF | TGTGCCAGCAGCCGGGCGGAAGACACCGGGGAGCTGTTTTTT
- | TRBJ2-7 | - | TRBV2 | CASSGDNTDNEQYF | TGTGCCAGCAGTGGGGACAATACCGACAACGAGCAGTACTTC
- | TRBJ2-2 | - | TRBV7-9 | CASSPRVISNTGELFF | TGTGCCAGCAGCCCCAGGGTTATCTCGAACACCGGGGAGCTGTTTTTT
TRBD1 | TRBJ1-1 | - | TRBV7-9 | CATAGGANTEAFF | TGTGCCACAGCAGGGGGGGCGAATACTGAAGCTTTCTTT
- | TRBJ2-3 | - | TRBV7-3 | CASSGKRADTQYF | TGTGCCAGCAGCGGTAAACGGGCGGATACGCAGTATTTT
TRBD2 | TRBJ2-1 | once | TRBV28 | CASSSLAGGPSSYNEQFF | TGTGCCAGCAGTTCACTAGCGGGAGGGCCCAGCTCCTACAATGAGCAGTTCTTC
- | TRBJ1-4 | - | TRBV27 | CASRGRGEKLFF | TGTGCCAGCAGGGGGCGGGGCGAAAAACTGTTTTTT
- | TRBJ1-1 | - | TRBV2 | CASIFEGIGRYTEAFF | TGTGCCAGCATTTTCGAAGGTATAGGGAGGTACACTGAAGCTTTCTTT
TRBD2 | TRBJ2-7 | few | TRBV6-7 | CASSRTSGTHSYEQYF | TGTGCCAGCAGTAGGACTAGCGGGACTCACTCCTACGAGCAGTACTTC
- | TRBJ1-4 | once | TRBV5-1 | CASSWRTNEKLFF | TGCGCCAGCAGTTGGAGAACTAATGAAAAACTGTTTTTT
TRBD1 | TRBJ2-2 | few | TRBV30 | CAWGGDTWTGGAANTGELFF | TGTGCCTGGGGAGGAGATACATGGACAGGGGGCGCCGCGAACACCGGGGAGCTGTTTTTT
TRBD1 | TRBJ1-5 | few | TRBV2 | CASSGQGNQPQHF | TGTGCCAGCAGTGGACAGGGAAATCAGCCCCAGCATTTT
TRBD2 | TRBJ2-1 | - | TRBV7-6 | CASSPVTSGRYYNEQFF | TGTGCCAGCAGCCCGGTGACTAGCGGGAGATATTACAATGAGCAGTTCTTC
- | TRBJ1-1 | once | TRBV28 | CASSPLGAGKTEAFF | TGTGCCAGCAGTCCCCTTGGGGCAGGTAAGACTGAAGCTTTCTTT
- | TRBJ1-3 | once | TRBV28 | CASIGSPGNTIYF | TGTGCCAGCATAGGCTCACCTGGAAACACCATATATTTT
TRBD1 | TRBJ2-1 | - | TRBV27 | CASSTPDRGVNEQFF | TGTGCCAGCAGTACACCGGACAGGGGAGTCAATGAGCAGTTCTTC
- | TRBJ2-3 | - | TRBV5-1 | CASSFVAGNTDTQYF | TGCGCCAGCAGCTTCGTGGCGGGAAACACAGATACGCAGTATTTT
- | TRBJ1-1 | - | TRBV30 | CAWMGRGTEAFF | TGTGCCTGGATGGGCCGGGGGACTGAAGCTTTCTTT
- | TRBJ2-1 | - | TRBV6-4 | CASSDGRGNNEQFF | TGTGCCAGCAGTGACGGCAGGGGAAACAATGAGCAGTTCTTC
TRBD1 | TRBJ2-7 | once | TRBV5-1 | CASRLDRDDEQYF | TGCGCCAGCAGACTGGACAGGGATGACGAGCAGTACTTC
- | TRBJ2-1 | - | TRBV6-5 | CASRQGLAAGEQFF | TGTGCCAGCAGGCAGGGGCTAGCGGCCGGGGAGCAGTTCTTC
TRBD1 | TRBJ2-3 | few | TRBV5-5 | CASSLTGVEDTQYF | TGTGCCAGCAGCTTGACAGGGGTGGAAGATACGCAGTATTTT
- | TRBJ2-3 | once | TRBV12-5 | CASGLGTLWDTQYF | TGTGCTAGTGGTTTAGGGACGCTCTGGGATACGCAGTATTTT
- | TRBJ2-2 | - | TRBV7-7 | CASSLDEGHPNTGELFF | TGTGCCAGCAGCTTAGACGAGGGACACCCGAACACCGGGGAGCTGTTTTTT
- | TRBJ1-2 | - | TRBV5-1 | CASSLDRNEGGYTF | TGCGCCAGCAGCTTGGACAGAAATGAAGGGGGCTACACCTTC
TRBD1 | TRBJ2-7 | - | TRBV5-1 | CASSFGGQGYEQYF | TGCGCCAGCAGCTTCGGGGGACAGGGCTACGAGCAGTACTTC
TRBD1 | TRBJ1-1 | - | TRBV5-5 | CASSPRDRGDTEAFF | TGTGCCAGCAGCCCTCGGGACAGGGGGGACACTGAAGCTTTCTTT
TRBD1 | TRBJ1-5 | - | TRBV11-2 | CASSFGTGQPQHF | TGTGCCAGCAGCTTCGGGACAGGTCAGCCCCAGCATTTT
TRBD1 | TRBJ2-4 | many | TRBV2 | CASSDGQGNIQYF | TGTGCCAGCAGTGATGGACAGGGAAACATTCAGTACTTC
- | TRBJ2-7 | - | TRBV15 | CATSRDPVRRGEGYEQYF | TGTGCCACCAGCAGAGATCCCGTTCGCAGGGGAGAGGGCTACGAGCAGTACTTC
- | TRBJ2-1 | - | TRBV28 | CASSDTMGTYNEQFF | TGTGCCAGCAGTGACACGATGGGGACCTACAATGAGCAGTTCTTC
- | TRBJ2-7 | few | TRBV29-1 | CSVAGQLTNEQYF | TGCAGCGTGGCGGGACAACTGACTAACGAGCAGTACTTC
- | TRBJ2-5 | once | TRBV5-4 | CASSTPDSIETQYF | TGTGCCAGCAGCACCCCGGACAGCATAGAGACCCAGTACTTC
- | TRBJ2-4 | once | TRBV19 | CASSIAGTKNIQYF | TGTGCCAGTAGTATTGCCGGGACCAAAAACATTCAGTACTTC
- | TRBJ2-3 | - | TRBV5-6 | CASSLGVADTQYF | TGTGCCAGCAGCCTAGGAGTTGCAGATACGCAGTATTTT
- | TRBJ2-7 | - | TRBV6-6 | CASTPGGTSSYEQYF | TGTGCCAGCACCCCGGGCGGAACTAGCTCCTACGAGCAGTACTTC
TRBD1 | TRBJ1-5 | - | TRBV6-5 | CASSDRGGLEPQHF | TGTGCCAGCAGTGACAGGGGGGGTTTGGAGCCCCAGCATTTT